This note documents a single TCR beta chain sequence. Its specificity is unknown. The CDR3 has 15 amino acids. CDR1 is SGHRS and CDR2 is YFSETQ in the germline V gene. J lost 6 bases, V lost 4 bases, and 7 bases had no gene match. The protocol was immunoSEQ multiplex PCR, while the TCRdb copy is restricted to in-frame clones and leaves out a portion. The sample consists of approximately 85,000 clones, 85% to 90% of them appearing once. Healthy donors had no documented immune events, such as infections, while sampled. The data stem from a study of identifying expanded T cells in peripheral blood. General observations from the study: Across healthy donors, higher total template counts meant significantly greater approximately two-week count variance. Roughly 1.2 clones differed between technical replicates, versus about 17 and 20 over time.

The sample consisted of blood. The chain combines TRBV5-1 with TRBJ2-5; 12 nucleotides line up with TRBD2. The clonotype originates from a person between 18 and 69 years old in good health. For the CDR3, the DNA is TGCGCCAGCAGCACCCCTAGCGGGGGGGCGCAGACCCAGTACTTC. Protein sequence: CASSTPSGGAQTQYF.